These 2 T cell receptor beta chains share one sample of origin, sequenced in a study of regulatory T cells in long-lasting Graves disease. Sample time point: persistent/refractory GD, antithyroid drugs over 5 years with positive TRAb. TCR sequences were obtained from RNA taken from PBMCs. According to the study, TCR beta libraries were built with iRepertoire HTBI primers and CDR3-region Arm-PCR. TCRdb reprocessed the multiplex PCR reads with MiXCR, giving one entry per CDR3 protein. The table has 650,000 to 850,000 distinct CDR3 sequences, about 30% seen once. Specimen: peripheral blood mononuclear cells (PBMCs), collected when the disease was refractory, from a patient treated with antithyroid drugs. Receptor source: a female donor with Graves disease.

This chain joins TRBV6-1 and TRBJ1-1; weak D call: TRBD1 (6 bases). The germline V gene encodes CDR1 MNHNS and CDR2 SASEGT. The CDR3 contains 16 residues. The V end lost 6 bases, the J end lost 0 bases, and 17 bases lay between the germline ends. CDR3 loop: CASRDEPGHMNTEAFF. The CDR3 nucleotides read TGTGCCAGCAGAGATGAACCGGGACATATGAACACTGAAGCTTTCTTT.

This clonotype has ten or more counts. The genes are TRBV12-3 or TRBV12-4 and TRBJ1-1, with 7 bases lining up with TRBD1. The CDR3 totals 14 residues. V shed 7 bases, J shed 2 bases, and the junction held 7 bases outside the gene matches. The CDR3 DNA is TGTGCCAGCATCCTGGGGACAGACAACACTGAAGCTTTCTTT. Protein sequence: CASILGTDNTEAFF.